The entry below describes one T cell receptor (beta chain). Its antigen is unidentified. Expressed TCRB transcripts were sequenced because the isolated RNA had all been reverse transcribed beforehand. Sequencing of naive, central memory and regulatory T cell samples gave an average of around 3.5 million reads. Method: immunoSEQ multiplex PCR; TCRdb's copy keeps in-frame clones and lacks some. The sample lists 150,000 or so clones, approximately 62% occurring once. CDR1 SEHNR and CDR2 FQNEAQ come from the germline V gene (reference sequence). CDR3 length: 12 amino acids. Trimming took off 5 bases at V and 5 bases at J, with 9 bases between the two ends. The sample belongs to a study of beta chain features in type 1 diabetes. General study points: Overrepresentation of cells with high TCR expression could result from cDNA sequencing. Shortening of TCRB CDR3s, moderate but significant, appeared in all four CD4+ subsets of Type 1 diabetes patients. Researchers reported that naive, central memory and Treg TCRB repertoires appeared more similar in patients than in healthy donors.

The sequence was obtained from a man aged 30-40 years with type 1 diabetes. Sample: naive CD4+ T cells from blood. The V and J genes are TRBV7-9 and TRBJ2-5; D is ambiguous. This CDR3 is CASSRQMETQYF. CDR3 DNA sequence: TGTGCCAGCAGCCGCCAAATGGAGACCCAGTACTTC. The full variable domain, with the rest looked up from reference TRBV7-9 and TRBJ2-5, is DTGVSQNPRHKITKRGQNVTFRCDPISEHNRLYWYRQTLGQGPEFLTYFQNEAQLEKSRLLSDRFSAERPKGSFSTLEIQRTEQGDSAMYLCASSRQMETQYFGPGTRLLVL.